Detailed here is one TCR beta chain. Its antigen remains unidentified. The sample holds no much larger clone one base away, and base qualities are not on file. This sample stems from a study of blood T cells in healthy people across ages (dated by TCRdb to the mid-2010s). About the study as a whole: In model experiments, template switching captured about one uniquely barcoded TCR beta cDNA molecule for every two T cells. Using the same blood draw, the study looked at two additional independent replicas of 1 million unique cDNA reads for two donors, one aged 18 to 30 and the other aged 80 or older. Four age groups were formed from the donors: young (average 16 years), middle-aged (around 39), aged (around 62) and long-lived (more than 75). To avoid experimental bias, donors of different ages were spread randomly across the sequencing lanes. Age-related changes in TCR beta repertoire diversity were measured in the study by deep sequencing normalized with unique cDNA molecular identifiers.

The library was made by 5' RACE. The sequencer listed for this sample is Illumina HiSeq 2500. The second PCR ran for about 7 to 11 cycles and used a J-beta primer mix along with a sample-barcoded 5' primer. A template-switch 5' adaptor carrying 12 random nucleotides introduced a unique molecular identifier onto each TCR beta cDNA molecule. At least 2.5 million CDR3-containing paired-end reads were obtained from each sample. The Mint cDNA synthesis kit, primed by a TRBC-specific oligonucleotide, was used to synthesize first-strand cDNA from all RNA. Following uracil-DNA glycosylase treatment, a first 18-cycle PCR with universal primers M1SS and BC2_uni_R was performed on all cDNA. Under the source paper's analysis protocol: For normalization, 1 million high-quality reads, each with a distinct molecular identifier, were randomly selected from each sample. Reads sharing molecular identifiers were discarded rather than binned into consensus sequences. MiTCR, set to a Q25 quality threshold and the strictest error-elimination algorithm, was used for CDR3 identification, clonotype clustering and error correction. A nonparametric unseen species model using Euler transformation provided a lower-bound estimate of total TCR beta diversity. TCRdb trimmed the raw reads at Q25, called clones with MiXCR and kept productive beta chains. Here each entry gathers all rows of one CDR3 protein and keeps the most common genes and DNA. For this entry, the V and J calls and clone size follow TCRdb and not the study's own pipeline. Within this sample are hundreds of thousands of distinct CDR3 sequences, with around a fifth of them counted one time only. In total, the top ten clones hold roughly 22% of the sample.

Systemically healthy Caucasian individuals from Russia, 39 in total and aged roughly 6 to 100 years, were included as donors. Each donor gave around 9 milliliters of peripheral blood, collected into EDTA-treated Vacutainer tubes. Ficoll-Paque density-gradient centrifugation was used to isolate PBMCs, with at least 7 million obtained per sample. Trizol reagent was used to extract total RNA from PBMCs, with at least 6 micrograms per sample. For every donor, an aliquot of PBMCs went through flow cytometry to measure the percentages of naive CD45RAhigh/CD27high T cells. Cut back by 0 bases and 2 bases, the V and J ends lie 10 bases apart. The CDR3, from cysteine to phenylalanine, totals 15 residues. The only DNA kept is the CDR3, 45 bases in frame from the first base. CDR1 and CDR2 (SGHRS, YFSETQ) derive from the germline V gene. The investigation overall reported the following: Compared with the aged group, the long-lived group had more naive CD4+ T cells, fewer expanded clones and increased TCR diversity, a pattern suggesting age selection. Since profiling was done on bulk unsorted PBMCs, naive and antigen-experienced compartments could not be conclusively compared. The CMV infection status of donors was not known, potentially confounding age-related changes in expanded clonotypes. A strong correlation was found between observed TCR beta diversity and the percentage of naive T cells measured by flow cytometry. Estimates of total diversity based on one million sequenced T cells were considered lower bounds and underestimates. Observed TCR beta diversity per million T cells fell roughly linearly with age, and a significant reduction was already apparent by age roughly 40.

The sample taken for sequencing was blood. This sequence originates from a man between 65 and 80 years old in good health. The chain was built from TRBV5-1 and TRBJ2-3, with the D call perhaps TRBD1 or TRBD2, as 5 bases match in each case. The nucleotide sequence reads TGCGCCAGCAGCTTGGTGGGGGTAAACACAGATACGCAGTATTTT. Its translation is CASSLVGVNTDTQYF.